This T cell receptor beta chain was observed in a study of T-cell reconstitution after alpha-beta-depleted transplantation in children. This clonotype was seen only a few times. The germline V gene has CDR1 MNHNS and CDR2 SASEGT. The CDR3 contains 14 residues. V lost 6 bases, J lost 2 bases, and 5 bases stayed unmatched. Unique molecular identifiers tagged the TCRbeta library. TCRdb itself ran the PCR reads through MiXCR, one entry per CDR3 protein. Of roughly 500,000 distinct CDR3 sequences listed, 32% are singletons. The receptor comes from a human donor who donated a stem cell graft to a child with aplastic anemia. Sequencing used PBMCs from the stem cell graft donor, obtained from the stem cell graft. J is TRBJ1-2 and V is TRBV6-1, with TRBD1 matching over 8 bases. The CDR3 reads CASRQGGPNYGYTF. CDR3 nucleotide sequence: TGTGCCAGCAGACAGGGGGGCCCGAACTATGGCTACACCTTC.